This T cell receptor (beta chain) was documented in a study of cytomegalovirus exposure and HLA in healthy donors. Whole-study context: The same platform was used for the 100 to 150 validation repertoires as for the approximately 730 first-cohort repertoires, as reported in a later analysis.

Sequencing was performed with immunoSEQ multiplex PCR; in TCRdb, only in-frame clones are kept and a portion is missing. The sample has 170,000 or so clones, about 80% seen once. Concerning this clone: Its antigen is unknown.

Study results and caveats: Cytomegalovirus association was listed for about 180 TCR beta chains.

Between the trimmed V and J ends, which lost 4 bases and 8 bases, there was a span of 15 bases. Germline CDR1 MNHNS, CDR2 SASEGT. The CDR3 runs to 15 residues. Sequencing input: PBMCs. The sequence was collected from a woman between 18 and 29 years old in good health and CMV-seropositive. The chain couples TRBV6-1 to TRBJ1-6; a possible D gene is TRBD1 (5 bases). This CDR3 is CASSALAQGYSPLHF. CDR3 DNA sequence: TGTGCCAGCAGTGCCCTCGCCCAGGGCTATTCACCCCTCCACTTT.